This T cell receptor (beta chain) was identified during a study of T cell responses to AZD1222 COVID-19 vaccine listed by TCRdb under 2021. Turning to the overall study: Because spike-specific TCR depth and breadth did not differ between the two schedules, AZD1222 recipients who got a second dose at roughly 4 weeks were pooled with those who got a second dose at roughly 12 weeks. A total of 230 to 250 trial participants underwent TCR sequencing, of whom 200 to 220 received two doses of AZD1222 and some 25 received two doses of the MenACWY control vaccine. Trial participants were enrolled by age into 18-55, 56-69 and 70-plus year subgroups, with roughly 150, 30 and 60 TCR-sequenced participants respectively.

The CDR3 runs 19 residues from the cysteine to the phenylalanine. This entry keeps only the CDR3 DNA: 57 bases, framed from base 1. CDR1 and CDR2, looked up from the germline V gene, are SGDLS and YYNGEE. From V the trimming removes 4 bases and from J it removes 5 bases, while the gene matches leave 13 bases of the junction unaccounted for. Comment on this clone: Its cognate antigen has yet to be identified. No much larger clonotype is one base removed from it; base qualities were not supplied.

The CDR3 regions of human TCRbeta chains were analyzed by immunosequencing. Per the source publication's procedure: TCRs in the repertoires were matched against a reference library of SARS-CoV-2-specific TCRs that had been generated with the MIRA antigen-specificity platform. Breadth meant the fraction of unique TCRs that were SARS-CoV-2-associated, whereas depth meant the fraction of total T cells that were SARS-CoV-2-associated. Using the MIRA data, each spike-specific TCR was assigned both to the spike region to which the TCR was reactive and to a CD4 or CD8 class. Log10-transformed breadth and depth values were compared by one-way ANOVA with Sidak's multiple comparisons tests. TCRdb holds this immuneACCESS table with in-frame rearrangements only. Some clones are missing; in checked studies, unresolved V genes explain under half, and the rest has no known cause. V, J and clone size are those of that table, while D and trimming were read from the DNA. This sample comprises 160,000 or so clones, approximately 91% of them detected only once. The ten most abundant clones make up approximately 1.8% of the sample.

Paper-wide results and their limitations: After two AZD1222 doses, both the breadth and the depth of spike-specific TCRs were significantly higher than at day 0 and than in MenACWY recipients. Reportedly, close to half of the unique spike-specific TCRs recognized epitopes lying outside the regions that are mutated in the B.1.351 and B.1.1.7 variants. The vaccine-associated CD4 TCRs covered the entire spike protein, and the dominant responses fell in regions 160-218 and 743-854. Because no day 14 peak-response samples were available, the repertoires could be characterized only after the peak T cell response. Participants were mostly white British, with more females than males. The authors suggested clonal diversity may have been underestimated. The 56-69-year group was small, and its depth increase did not reach significance, likely because of low power. Conclusions about previously exposed vaccinees are limited, since just 6 or 7 AZD1222 recipients were seropositive for SARS-CoV-2 at baseline.

The time point label, read with the paper, signifies: baseline before first vaccination. The vaccinee samples were drawn from two UK trials, COV001 and COV002, one of which was a single-blind randomized controlled phase 2/3 trial testing AZD1222 (ChAdOx1 nCoV-19) in healthy adults. For TCRbeta chain sequencing, PBMC samples from trial participants were taken at day 0 and at day 28 after the second dose. The receptor comes from an adult in good health. Recombination linked TRBV9 to TRBJ2-1, with 15 bases in between that match TRBD2. This specimen was peripheral blood, taken on day 0 of AZD1222 vaccination. The DNA is as follows: TGTGCCAGCAGCCCCCGGACTAGCGGGAGGGTAGGGTTGGACAATGAGCAGTTCTTC. Its coded protein is CASSPRTSGRVGLDNEQFF.